This T cell receptor (beta chain) was found in a study of cytomegalovirus exposure and HLA in healthy donors. As for this clone: Its specificity is not known.

The CDR3 is made up of 18 amino acids. Trimming cost V 3 bases and J 5 bases; bases outside gene matches: 13. The germline V gene encodes CDR1 LGHNA and CDR2 YNFKEQ. General observations from the study: Fewer than 200 TCR beta chains were listed as cytomegalovirus-associated. Through in vitro validation, three CMV-associated chains were shown to be specific for CMV antigens. Several V segments, TRBV6-2 and TRBV6-3 among them, could not be told apart and were dropped. Rarity characterized most TCR sequences, yet some public TCRs appeared in many donors.

Primers for the PCR totalled 60 Vbeta and 13 Jbeta. TCRdb keeps only in-frame clones here, not all; method: immunoSEQ multiplex PCR. There are 130,000 to 150,000 clones in the sample, with 2.7% held by the top ten. The sample consisted of PBMCs. This receptor was identified in a man aged 35 to 55 in good health and CMV-seronegative. The V gene is TRBV4-2, the J gene TRBJ2-5; 12 bases align to TRBD1. CDR3 bases: TGTGCCAGCAGCCACCGCATCGTGGGGACAGGGGGCGAGGAGACCCAGTACTTC. Its protein product is CASSHRIVGTGGEETQYF.